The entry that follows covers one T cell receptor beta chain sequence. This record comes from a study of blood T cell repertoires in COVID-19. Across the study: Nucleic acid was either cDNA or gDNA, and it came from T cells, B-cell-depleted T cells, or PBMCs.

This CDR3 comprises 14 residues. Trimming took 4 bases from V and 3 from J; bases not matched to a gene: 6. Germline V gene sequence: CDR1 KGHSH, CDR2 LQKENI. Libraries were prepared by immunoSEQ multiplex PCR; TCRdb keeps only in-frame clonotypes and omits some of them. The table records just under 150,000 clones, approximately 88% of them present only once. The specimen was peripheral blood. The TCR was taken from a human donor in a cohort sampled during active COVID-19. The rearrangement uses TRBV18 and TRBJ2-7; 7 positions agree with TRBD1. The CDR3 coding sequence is TGTGCCAGCTCACTAACACAGGGGAGCTACGAGCAGTACTTC. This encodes CASSLTQGSYEQYF.